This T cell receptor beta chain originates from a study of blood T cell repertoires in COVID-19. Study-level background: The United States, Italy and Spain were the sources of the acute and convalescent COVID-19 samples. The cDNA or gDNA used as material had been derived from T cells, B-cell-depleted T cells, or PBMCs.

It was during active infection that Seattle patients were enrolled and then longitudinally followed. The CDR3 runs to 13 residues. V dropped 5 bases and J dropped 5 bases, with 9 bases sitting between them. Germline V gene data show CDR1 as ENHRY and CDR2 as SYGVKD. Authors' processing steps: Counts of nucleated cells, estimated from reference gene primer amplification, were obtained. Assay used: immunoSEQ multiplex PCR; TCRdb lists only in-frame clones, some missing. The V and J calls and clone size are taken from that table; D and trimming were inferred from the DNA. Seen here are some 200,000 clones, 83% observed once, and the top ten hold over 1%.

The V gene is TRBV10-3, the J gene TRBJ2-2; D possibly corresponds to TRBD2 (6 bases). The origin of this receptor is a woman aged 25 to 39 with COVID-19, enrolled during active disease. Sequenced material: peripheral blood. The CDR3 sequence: CAISPGGTGELFF. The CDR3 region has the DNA TGTGCCATCAGTCCCGGGGGAACCGGGGAGCTGTTTTTT.